One sample yielded the 7 T cell receptor beta chains listed below, sequenced in a study of blood T cell repertoires in COVID-19. The data were produced by immunoSEQ multiplex PCR, yet TCRdb's version contains in-frame clones alone and is incomplete. The data hold around 110,000 clones, with roughly 85% observed a single time. The specimen sequenced was peripheral blood. These receptors originate from a man in his thirties or forties with acute or convalescent COVID-19.

This clone was detected only once. The V gene is TRBV6-2 or TRBV6-3, the J gene TRBJ2-3; the match to TRBD2 covers 8 bases. The CDR3 totals 16 residues. Germline CDR1 MNHEY, CDR2 SVGEGT. The trim removed 5 bases at V and 4 bases at J, leaving 11 bases unmatched. Written as DNA, the CDR3 is TGTGCCAGCAGTCAGATTAGCGGGGTAGGCGCAGATACGCAGTATTTT. This gives the protein CASSQISGVGADTQYF.

The rearrangement joins TRBV13 to TRBJ2-1; D uncertain. Germline V gene lookup returns CDR1 PRHDT and CDR2 FYEKMQ (reference sequence). Deletions cut 5 bases from V and 8 bases from J, with 16 bases between. This CDR3 has 14 amino acids. This chain's CDR3 is CASSLTAALDEQFF. In nucleotides, the CDR3 is TGTGCCAGCAGCCTCACAGCCGCTTTGGATGAGCAGTTCTTC.

The chain links TRBV18 to TRBJ2-2; TRBD1 might be the D (6 bases). V was trimmed by 6 bases and J by 2 bases, leaving 13 bases between them. This CDR3 has 15 amino acids. Per the germline V gene, CDR1 is KGHSH and CDR2 is LQKENI. This chain's CDR3 is CASSPRQDNTGELFF. The CDR3 region has the DNA TGTGCCAGCTCCCCCCGACAGGACAACACCGGGGAGCTGTTTTTT. The variable domain in full, with the rest retrieved from reference TRBV18 and TRBJ2-2, is NAGVMQNPRHLVRRRGQEARLRCSPMKGHSHVYWYRQLPEEGLKFMVYLQKENIIDESGMPKERFSAEFPKEGPSILRIQQVVRGDSAAYFCASSPRQDNTGELFFGEGSRLTVL.

This CDR3 is CASSSMDRGGNYGYTF. The CDR3 DNA follows: TGTGCCAGCAGCTCTATGGACAGGGGGGGCAACTATGGCTACACCTTC. This chain connects TRBV7-9 to TRBJ1-2, with 10 bases that match TRBD1. Trimming removed 4 bases from V and 2 bases from J; junction bases left unmatched: 7. The CDR3 consists of 16 residues. CDR1 is SEHNR, CDR2 FQNEAQ, per germline (reference sequence).

This rearrangement joins TRBV19 to TRBJ1-5; 10 bases map to TRBD1. V dropped 8 bases and J dropped 6; count of bases not matched to a gene: 7. The CDR3 covers 14 residues. From germline, CDR1 is LNHDA and CDR2 SQIVND (reference sequence). The CDR3 coding sequence is TGTGCCAGTTGCGTGACAGGGGGCTCTCAGCCCCAGCATTTT. It is translated as CASCVTGGSQPQHF.

The chain links TRBV19 to TRBJ1-1; D uncertain. The germline CDR1 and CDR2 sequences are LNHDA and SQIVND (reference sequence). The CDR3 runs to 13 residues. Trimming stripped 6 bases from V and 4 bases from J, with 12 bases between. The CDR3 loop reads CASRDFSGTEAFF. The CDR3 DNA is TGTGCCAGTAGGGACTTCAGTGGCACTGAAGCTTTCTTT.

This sequence joins TRBV19 and TRBJ2-1, with 7 bases identical to TRBD2. V lost 5 bases to trimming and J lost 2 bases; unmatched junction nucleotides: 3. The CDR3 is 14 residues long. Per germline, CDR1 LNHDA and CDR2 SQIVND (reference sequence). The CDR3 bases are TGTGCCAGTAGTCCCGCGGGAGCCTACAATGAGCAGTTCTTC. As protein: CASSPAGAYNEQFF.